These T cell receptor beta chains were read from a single sample in a study of T cell responses to AZD1222 COVID-19 vaccine. Method: immunoSEQ multiplex PCR; TCRdb's copy keeps in-frame clones and lacks some. The sample lists about 150,000 clones; 91% were seen once. Sequencing was performed on peripheral blood, taken on day 0 of AZD1222 vaccination. The receptors come from an adult in good health. CDR3s include the opening cysteine and the closing phenylalanine or tryptophan. A D gene is named only where the DNA matches it firmly. The size of a clone is reported for some rows only, either as once, few or many, or as a class for expanded clones.

TRBJ2-1 | TRBV6-4 | NA | 19 | NA | CASSESAEILSPRGNEQFF | TGTGCCAGCAGTGAATCAGCGGAAATCCTCTCCCCACGGGGGAATGAGCAGTTCTTC
TRBJ2-3 | TRBV19 | few | 18 | TRBD2 | CASTLSGSGGANTDTQYF | TGTGCCAGTACTCTTTCGGGGAGCGGGGGGGCCAATACAGATACGCAGTATTTT
TRBJ1-5 | TRBV27 | NA | 13 | NA | CASSFRENQPQHF | TGTGCCAGCAGTTTTAGGGAGAATCAGCCCCAGCATTTT
TRBJ1-4 | TRBV6-1 | few | 11 | NA | CASSEYEKLFF | TGTGCCAGCAGTGAATATGAAAAACTGTTTTTT
TRBJ1-6 | TRBV5-6 | NA | 15 | TRBD1 | CASSLGTGGGSPLHF | TGTGCCAGCAGCTTGGGGACAGGGGGAGGCTCACCCCTCCACTTT
TRBJ2-1 | TRBV29-1 | NA | 13 | TRBD2 | CTVLSGRHNEQFF | TGCACCGTCTTAAGCGGGAGGCACAATGAGCAGTTCTTC
TRBJ2-1 | TRBV6-4 | few | 20 | NA | CASSDSGVGSGKLSYNEQFF | TGTGCCAGCAGTGACTCCGGGGTGGGTAGCGGCAAACTTTCCTACAATGAGCAGTTCTTC
TRBJ2-2 | TRBV7-9 | NA | 17 | NA | CASSPPLPGENTGELFF | TGTGCCAGCAGCCCACCCCTCCCGGGAGAGAACACCGGGGAGCTGTTTTTT
TRBJ2-5 | TRBV9 | NA | 15 | TRBD2 | CASSVSSGGPETQYF | TGTGCCAGCAGCGTATCTAGCGGGGGTCCTGAGACCCAGTACTTC
TRBJ2-2 | TRBV7-6 | NA | 16 | TRBD2 | CASSSGVLAGSGELFF | TGTGCCAGCAGCTCAGGGGTGCTAGCGGGGTCCGGGGAGCTGTTTTTT
TRBJ2-1 | TRBV24-1 | NA | 16 | TRBD2 | CATSDHGLAGGNEQFF | TGTGCCACCAGTGACCACGGACTAGCGGGGGGTAATGAGCAGTTCTTC
TRBJ1-1 | TRBV7-9 | NA | 15 | TRBD1 | CASSLATGSNTEAFF | TGTGCCAGCAGCTTAGCGACAGGGTCGAACACTGAAGCTTTCTTT
TRBJ2-7 | TRBV27 | once | 13 | TRBD2 | CASGTSGPYEQYF | TGTGCCAGCGGGACTAGCGGACCCTACGAGCAGTACTTC
TRBJ2-7 | TRBV7-8 | NA | 15 | TRBD2 | CASSFRLAGGSEQYF | TGTGCCAGCAGCTTTCGACTAGCGGGGGGTTCCGAGCAGTACTTC
TRBJ2-5 | TRBV25-1 | NA | 13 | NA | CASSVFVGETQYF | TGTGCCAGCAGTGTTTTCGTCGGTGAGACCCAGTACTTC
TRBJ1-1 | TRBV28 | once | 11 | NA | CASSLGPEAFF | TGTGCCAGCAGCCTGGGCCCTGAAGCTTTCTTT
TRBJ2-2 | TRBV7-9 | NA | 15 | TRBD2 | CASSFRGVNTGELFF | TGTGCCAGCAGCTTCCGGGGGGTAAACACCGGGGAGCTGTTTTTT
TRBJ1-1 | TRBV12-3/TRBV12-4 | NA | 13 | NA | CASSSRGNTEAFF | TGTGCCAGCAGTTCCCGGGGCAACACTGAAGCTTTCTTT
TRBJ1-1 | TRBV5-1 | NA | 14 | NA | CASSQGSMNTEAFF | TGCGCCAGCAGCCAGGGCTCTATGAACACTGAAGCTTTCTTT
TRBJ2-3 | TRBV3-1/TRBV3-2 | NA | 13 | NA | CASSKGTTDTQYF | TGTGCCAGCAGCAAAGGGACTACAGATACGCAGTATTTT
TRBJ1-4 | TRBV18 | many | 12 | NA | CASSPGAEKLFF | TGTGCCAGCTCACCAGGGGCGGAAAAACTGTTTTTT
TRBJ2-3 | TRBV6-2/TRBV6-3 | NA | 15 | NA | CASTPAGSGTDTQYF | TGTGCCAGCACCCCTGCAGGTTCCGGCACAGATACGCAGTATTTT
TRBJ2-3 | TRBV7-7 | NA | 15 | NA | CASSPQEASTDTQYF | TGTGCTAGCAGCCCCCAAGAGGCGAGCACAGATACGCAGTATTTT
TRBJ2-1 | TRBV7-3 | NA | 20 | TRBD2 | CASSGTGLAGARSSYNEQFF | TGTGCCAGCAGCGGGACGGGACTAGCGGGGGCCAGGAGCTCCTACAATGAGCAGTTCTTC
TRBJ1-6 | TRBV6-6 | NA | 12 | NA | CASSRGGSPLHF | TGTGCCAGCAGTCGGGGGGGATCGCCCCTCCACTTT
TRBJ2-7 | TRBV5-1 | NA | 14 | NA | CASSLVAGSYEQYF | TGCGCCAGCAGCTTGGTAGCAGGTTCCTACGAGCAGTACTTC
TRBJ1-1 | TRBV6-5 | NA | 15 | NA | CASSYGSLMNTEAFF | TGTGCCAGCAGTTACGGCAGTCTGATGAACACTGAAGCTTTCTTT
TRBJ1-1 | TRBV18 | NA | 14 | TRBD1 | CASSLGQVNTEAFF | TGTGCCAGCTCATTGGGACAGGTTAACACTGAAGCTTTCTTT
TRBJ2-5 | TRBV6-2/TRBV6-3 | NA | 16 | TRBD2 | CASSYSGLAGGVTQYF | TGTGCCAGCAGTTACTCCGGACTAGCGGGGGGAGTGACCCAGTACTTC
TRBJ1-6 | TRBV3-1/TRBV3-2 | NA | 15 | NA | CASSPLRDTGSPLHF | TGTGCCAGCAGCCCCCTGAGGGACACTGGATCACCCCTCCACTTT
TRBJ1-1 | TRBV9 | NA | 14 | NA | CASSPQRGGTEAFF | TGTGCCAGCAGCCCCCAGAGAGGCGGCACTGAAGCTTTCTTT
TRBJ1-2 | TRBV7-9 | NA | 13 | NA | CASSPPGAGGYTF | TGTGCCAGCAGTCCTCCGGGGGCCGGTGGCTACACCTTC
TRBJ1-2 | TRBV28 | NA | 14 | TRBD1 | CASSLGRGIEGYTF | TGTGCCAGCAGTTTAGGCAGGGGGATAGAGGGCTACACCTTC
TRBJ1-5 | TRBV7-9 | NA | 15 | NA | CASSFKGDSNQPQHF | TGTGCCAGCAGCTTTAAGGGGGATAGCAATCAGCCCCAGCATTTT
TRBJ1-2 | TRBV5-6 | NA | 15 | NA | CASSKADTTNYGYTF | TGTGCCAGCAGCAAGGCGGACACTACTAACTATGGCTACACCTTC
TRBJ2-3 | TRBV24-1 | NA | 11 | NA | CATSLADTQYF | TGTGCCACCAGTCTGGCAGATACGCAGTATTTT
TRBJ1-6 | TRBV9 | NA | 14 | TRBD1 | CASSLGETGTPLHF | TGTGCCAGCAGCCTGGGGGAGACAGGGACACCCCTCCACTTT
TRBJ2-5 | TRBV29-1 | NA | 13 | TRBD1 | CSVDPGQQKTQYF | TGCAGCGTTGACCCGGGACAGCAAAAGACCCAGTACTTC